This paragraph covers one T cell receptor beta chain sequence. The data were obtained in a study of blood T cell repertoires in COVID-19. Clones were read by immunoSEQ multiplex PCR, and TCRdb kept only the in-frame ones, dropping some. The sample has tens of thousands of clones, approximately 84% seen once. The receptor was isolated from a human donor in a cohort sampled during active COVID-19. Sequenced: peripheral blood.

The CDR3 bases are TGTGCCAGCAGCTTGGGGGCCGGGGGGGAACAAGAGACCCAGTACTTC. It translates to CASSLGAGGEQETQYF. The chain employs TRBV5-8 and TRBJ2-5, with 8 nucleotides matching TRBD2. V lost 0 bases and J lost 2; bases outside the gene matches: 6. From germline, CDR1 is SGHTS and CDR2 YDEGEE. The CDR3 is 16 amino acids.